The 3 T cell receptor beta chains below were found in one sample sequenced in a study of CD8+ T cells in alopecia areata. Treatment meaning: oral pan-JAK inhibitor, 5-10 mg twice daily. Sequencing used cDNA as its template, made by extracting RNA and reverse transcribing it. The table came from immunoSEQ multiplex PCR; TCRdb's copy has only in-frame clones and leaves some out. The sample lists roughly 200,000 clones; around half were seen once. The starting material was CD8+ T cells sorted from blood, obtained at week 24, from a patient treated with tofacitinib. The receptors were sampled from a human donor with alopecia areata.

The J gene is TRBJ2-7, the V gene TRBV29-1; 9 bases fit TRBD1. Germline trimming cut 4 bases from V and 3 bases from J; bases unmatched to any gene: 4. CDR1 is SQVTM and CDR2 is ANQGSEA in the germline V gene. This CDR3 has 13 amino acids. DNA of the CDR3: TGCAGCGTTGGTGGGACAGGGAACTACGAGCAGTACTTC. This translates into CSVGGTGNYEQYF.

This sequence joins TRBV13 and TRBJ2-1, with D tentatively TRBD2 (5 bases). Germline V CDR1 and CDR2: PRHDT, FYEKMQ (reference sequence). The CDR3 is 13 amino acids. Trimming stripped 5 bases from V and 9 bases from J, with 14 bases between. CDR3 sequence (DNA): TGTGCCAGCAGCCCCGAGGGAAGTAGTGAGCAGTTCTTC. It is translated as CASSPEGSSEQFF. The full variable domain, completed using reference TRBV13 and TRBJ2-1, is AAGVIQSPRHLIKEKRETATLKCYPIPRHDTVYWYQQGPGQDPQFLISFYEKMQSDKGSIPDRFSAQQFSDYHSELNMSSLELGDSALYFCASSPEGSSEQFFGPGTRLTVL.

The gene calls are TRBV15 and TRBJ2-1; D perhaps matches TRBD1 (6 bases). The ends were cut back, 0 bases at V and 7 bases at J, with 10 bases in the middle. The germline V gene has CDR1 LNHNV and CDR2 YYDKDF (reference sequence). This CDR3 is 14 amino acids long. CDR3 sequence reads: CATSRDYTGNEQFF. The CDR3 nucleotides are TGTGCCACCAGCAGAGATTACACAGGGAATGAGCAGTTCTTC.